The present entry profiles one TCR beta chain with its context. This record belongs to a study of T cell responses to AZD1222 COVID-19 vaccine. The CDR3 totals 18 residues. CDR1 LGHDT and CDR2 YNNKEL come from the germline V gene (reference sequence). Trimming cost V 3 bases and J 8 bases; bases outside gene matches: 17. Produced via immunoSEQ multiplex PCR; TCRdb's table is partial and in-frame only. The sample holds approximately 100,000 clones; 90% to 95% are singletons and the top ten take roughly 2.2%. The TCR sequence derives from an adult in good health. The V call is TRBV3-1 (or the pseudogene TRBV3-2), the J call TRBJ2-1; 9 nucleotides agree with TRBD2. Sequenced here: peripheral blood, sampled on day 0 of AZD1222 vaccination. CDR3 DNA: TGTGCCAGCAGCCATTGGGCATCGTCGCCTAGCGGGATCGATGAGCAGTTCTTC. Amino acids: CASSHWASSPSGIDEQFF.